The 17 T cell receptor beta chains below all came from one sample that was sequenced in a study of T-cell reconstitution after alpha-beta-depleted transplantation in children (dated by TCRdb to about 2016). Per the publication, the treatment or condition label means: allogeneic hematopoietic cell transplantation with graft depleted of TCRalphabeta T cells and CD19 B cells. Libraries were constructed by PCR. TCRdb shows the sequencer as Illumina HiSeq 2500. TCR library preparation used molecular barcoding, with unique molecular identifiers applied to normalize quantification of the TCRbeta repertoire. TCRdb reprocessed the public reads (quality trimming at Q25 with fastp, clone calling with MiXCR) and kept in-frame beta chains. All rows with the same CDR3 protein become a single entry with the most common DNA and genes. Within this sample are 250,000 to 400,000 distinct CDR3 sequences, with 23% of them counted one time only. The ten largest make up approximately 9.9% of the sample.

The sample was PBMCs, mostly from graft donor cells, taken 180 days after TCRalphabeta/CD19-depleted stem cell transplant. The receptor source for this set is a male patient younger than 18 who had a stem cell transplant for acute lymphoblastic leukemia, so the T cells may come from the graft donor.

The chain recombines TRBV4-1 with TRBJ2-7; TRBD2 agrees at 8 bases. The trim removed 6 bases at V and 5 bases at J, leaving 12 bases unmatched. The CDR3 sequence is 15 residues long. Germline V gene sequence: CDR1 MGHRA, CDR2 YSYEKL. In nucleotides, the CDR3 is TGCGCCAGCAGTCCTCTCCAGCGGGAGAAGAACGAGCAGTACTTC. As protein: CASSPLQREKNEQYF.

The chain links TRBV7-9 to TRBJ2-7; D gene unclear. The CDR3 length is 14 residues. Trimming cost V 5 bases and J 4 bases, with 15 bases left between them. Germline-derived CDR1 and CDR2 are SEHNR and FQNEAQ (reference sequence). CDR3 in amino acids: CASSPPGSAYEQYF. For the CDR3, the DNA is TGTGCCAGCAGCCCTCCCGGGTCCGCATACGAGCAGTACTTC.

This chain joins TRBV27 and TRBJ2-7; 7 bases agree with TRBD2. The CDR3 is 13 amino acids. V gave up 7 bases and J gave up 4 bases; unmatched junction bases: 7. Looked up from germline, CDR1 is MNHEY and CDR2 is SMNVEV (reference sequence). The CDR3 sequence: CASKSSGIYEQYF. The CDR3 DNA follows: TGTGCCAGCAAATCCAGCGGGATTTACGAGCAGTACTTC.

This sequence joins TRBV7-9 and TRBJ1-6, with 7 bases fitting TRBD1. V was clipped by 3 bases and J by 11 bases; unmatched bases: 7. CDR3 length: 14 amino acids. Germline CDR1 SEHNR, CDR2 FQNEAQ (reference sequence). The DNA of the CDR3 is TGTGCCAGCAGCTTTTCAGGGGACAGACCACCCCTCCACTTT. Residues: CASSFSGDRPPLHF.

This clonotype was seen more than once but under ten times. As DNA, the CDR3 is TGCGCCAGCAGCTTCGGCAGCCCAATTAATGAAAAACTGTTTTTT. It encodes CASSFGSPINEKLFF. The rearrangement links TRBV5-1 to TRBJ1-4; no reliable D call. Germline V gene sequence: CDR1 SGHRS, CDR2 YFSETQ. The V gene lost 2 bases and the J gene lost 4 bases, with 12 bases spanning the gap. CDR3 size: 15 residues. Full variable domain (rest looked up from reference TRBV5-1 and TRBJ1-4): KAGVTQTPRYLIKTRGQQVTLSCSPISGHRSVSWYQQTPGQGLQFLFEYFSETQRNKGNFPGRFSGRQFSNSRSEMNVSTLELGDSALYLCASSFGSPINEKLFFGSGTQLSVL.

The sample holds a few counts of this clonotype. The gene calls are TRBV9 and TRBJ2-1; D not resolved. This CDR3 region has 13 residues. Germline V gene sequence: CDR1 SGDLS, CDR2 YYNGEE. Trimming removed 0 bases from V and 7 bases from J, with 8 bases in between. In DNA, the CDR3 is TGTGCCAGCAGCGTAGGGCCCCTGAATGAGCAGTTCTTC. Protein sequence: CASSVGPLNEQFF. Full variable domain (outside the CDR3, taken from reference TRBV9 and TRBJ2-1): DSGVTQTPKHLITATGQRVTLRCSPRSGDLSVYWYQQSLDQGLQFLIQYYNGEERAKGNILERFSAQQFPDLHSELNLSSLELGDSALYFCASSVGPLNEQFFGPGTRLTVL.

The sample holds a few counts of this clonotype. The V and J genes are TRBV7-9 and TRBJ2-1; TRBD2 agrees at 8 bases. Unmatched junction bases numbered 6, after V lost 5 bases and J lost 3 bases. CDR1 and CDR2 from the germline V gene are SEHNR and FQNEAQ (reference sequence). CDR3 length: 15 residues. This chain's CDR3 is CASSASGSIYNEQFF. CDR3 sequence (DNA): TGTGCCAGCAGCGCCAGCGGGAGTATCTACAATGAGCAGTTCTTC.

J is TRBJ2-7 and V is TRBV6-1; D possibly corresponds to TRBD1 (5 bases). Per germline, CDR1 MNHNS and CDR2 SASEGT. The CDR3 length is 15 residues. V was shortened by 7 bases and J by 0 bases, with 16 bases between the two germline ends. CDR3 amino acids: CASTNRWPLSYEQYF. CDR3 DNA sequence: TGTGCCAGCACAAACAGGTGGCCCCTCTCCTACGAGCAGTACTTC.

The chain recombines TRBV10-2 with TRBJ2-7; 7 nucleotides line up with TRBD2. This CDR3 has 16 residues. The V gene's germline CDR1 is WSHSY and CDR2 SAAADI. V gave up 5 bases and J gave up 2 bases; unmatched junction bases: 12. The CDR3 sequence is CASSSLAAATTYEQYF. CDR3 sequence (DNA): TGCGCCAGCAGTAGTCTAGCGGCGGCAACTACCTACGAGCAGTACTTC.

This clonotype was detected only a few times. The CDR3 sequence: CASSHLTYNEQFF. The CDR3 DNA reads TGTGCCAGCTCACACCTAACGTACAATGAGCAGTTCTTC. The chain combines TRBV18 with TRBJ2-1; D gene unclear. The germline V and J ends were trimmed by 4 bases and 4 bases, with 8 bases remaining between them. Per the germline V gene, CDR1 is KGHSH and CDR2 is LQKENI. This CDR3 region has 13 residues.

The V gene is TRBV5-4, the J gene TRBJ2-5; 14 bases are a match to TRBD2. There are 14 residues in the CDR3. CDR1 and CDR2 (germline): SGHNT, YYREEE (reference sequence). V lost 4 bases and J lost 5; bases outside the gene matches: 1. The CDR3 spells CASSRTSGRETQYF. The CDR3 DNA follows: TGTGCCAGCAGCAGGACTAGCGGGAGGGAGACCCAGTACTTC.

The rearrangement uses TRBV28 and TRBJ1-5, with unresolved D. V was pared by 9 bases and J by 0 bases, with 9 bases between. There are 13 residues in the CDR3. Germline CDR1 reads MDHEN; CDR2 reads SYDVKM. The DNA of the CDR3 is TGTGCCAGTAGCCAGTATAGCAATCAGCCCCAGCATTTT. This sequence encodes CASSQYSNQPQHF.

This chain's CDR3 is CASNSLVAPGYNEQFF. DNA of the CDR3: TGTGCCAGCAACAGCTTGGTCGCTCCCGGTTACAATGAGCAGTTCTTC. The chain employs TRBV2 and TRBJ2-1; D call uncertain. Trimming took 7 bases from V and 4 from J, leaving 20 bases between them. The CDR3 contains 16 residues. Germline assignment: CDR1 SNHLY and CDR2 FYNNEI.

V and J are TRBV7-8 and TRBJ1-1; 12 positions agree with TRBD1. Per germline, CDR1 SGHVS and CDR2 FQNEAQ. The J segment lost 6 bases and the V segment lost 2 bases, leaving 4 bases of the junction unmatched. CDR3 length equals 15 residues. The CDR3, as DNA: TGTGCCAGCAGCTTAAGGGGACAGGGGGCAGCTGAAGCTTTCTTT. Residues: CASSLRGQGAAEAFF.

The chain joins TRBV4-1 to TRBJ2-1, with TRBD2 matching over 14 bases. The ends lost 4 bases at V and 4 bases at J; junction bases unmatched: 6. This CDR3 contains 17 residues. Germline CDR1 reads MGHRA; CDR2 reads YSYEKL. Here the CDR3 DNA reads TGCGCCAGCAGCCCGGGACTAGCGGGAGAGAGGTACAATGAGCAGTTCTTC. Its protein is CASSPGLAGERYNEQFF.

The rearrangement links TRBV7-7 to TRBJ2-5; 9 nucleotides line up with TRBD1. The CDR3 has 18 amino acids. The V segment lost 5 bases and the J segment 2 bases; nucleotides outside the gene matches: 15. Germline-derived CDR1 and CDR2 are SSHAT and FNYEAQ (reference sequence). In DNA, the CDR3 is TGTGCCAGCAGCGCTCGGGACAGGGAGTGGCCCATTCAAGAGACCCAGTACTTC. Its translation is CASSARDREWPIQETQYF.

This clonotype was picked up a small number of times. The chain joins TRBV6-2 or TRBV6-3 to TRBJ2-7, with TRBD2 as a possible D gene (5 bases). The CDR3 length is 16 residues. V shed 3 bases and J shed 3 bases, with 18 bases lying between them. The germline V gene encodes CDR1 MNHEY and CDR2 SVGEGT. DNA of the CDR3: TGTGCCAGCAGTTATGGAGGAAGGGCGTCCGGCTACGAGCAGTACTTC. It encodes CASSYGGRASGYEQYF.